Sequencing of this TCR beta chain was carried out in a study of identical twins. Points from the study as a whole: The study reached conclusions through statistical analysis that was cross-sectional, not following the same donors.

TCRdb ran MiXCR on the 5' RACE reads and lists one entry per CDR3 protein. Here the sample spans about 530,000 distinct CDR3 sequences, 15% being singletons. Donors were all healthy Caucasians. The V segment lost 6 bases and the J segment 6 bases; nucleotides outside the gene matches: 9. Germline V lookup: CDR1 MDHEN, CDR2 SYDVKM. CDR3 length: 14 amino acids. Points on this clonotype: Its specificity is unknown.

These data also featured in a second study, about yellow fever vaccine responses in identical twins.

The chain carries TRBV28 and TRBJ2-3; 7 bases match TRBD1. Source material: CD4+ T cells sorted from blood. This clonotype was sampled from a woman between 18 and 29 years old in good health. CDR3 sequence reads: CASSATGPNDTQYF. In nucleotides, the CDR3 is TGTGCCAGCAGCGCGACAGGGCCTAATGATACGCAGTATTTT.